One sample yielded the 6 T cell receptor beta chains listed below, sequenced in a study of T cell changes during pregnancy in multiple sclerosis. This table comes from immunoSEQ multiplex PCR, and its TCRdb copy is limited to in-frame clones, with some not included. The profile covers 35,000 to 45,000 clones, with 80% to 95% appearing a single time and over 10% taken by the ten largest. Source: CD8+ T cells from peripheral blood mononuclear cells, taken in the first trimester of pregnancy. The origin of the receptors is a female donor with multiple sclerosis, enrolled in a pregnancy study.

This sequence joins TRBV29-1 and TRBJ2-7; 11 nucleotides line up with TRBD2. V lost 4 bases and J lost 6; bases outside the gene matches: 2. The germline CDR1 and CDR2 sequences are SQVTM and ANQGSEA. The CDR3 totals 12 residues. CDR3 nucleotides: TGCAGCGTTGTAGCGGGGGGGGGCGAGCAGTACTTC. Protein: CSVVAGGGEQYF.

The chain joins TRBV15 to TRBJ2-5; perhaps TRBD1 as D (6 bases). The ends were cut back, 3 bases at V and 5 bases at J, with 16 bases in the middle. The CDR3 has 15 amino acids. Looked up from germline, CDR1 is LNHNV and CDR2 is YYDKDF (reference sequence). CDR3 sequence: CATSSAAQGLETQYF. CDR3 DNA: TGTGCCACCAGCAGTGCGGCCCAGGGGTTGGAGACCCAGTACTTC.

The chain employs TRBV6-1 and TRBJ2-7; a weak D match, TRBD1 (5 bases). The CDR3 runs 15 residues. The V gene lost 1 base and the J gene lost 0 bases, with 10 bases spanning the gap. Looked up from germline, CDR1 is MNHNS and CDR2 is SASEGT. Here the CDR3 reads CASSEGQGSSYEQYF. CDR3 DNA: TGTGCCAGCAGTGAAGGGCAGGGAAGCTCCTACGAGCAGTACTTC.

This chain joins TRBV19 and TRBJ2-7; perhaps TRBD1 as D (6 bases). The CDR3 extends over 15 amino acids. V lost 0 bases and J 2 bases, leaving 11 bases between the germline ends. CDR1 and CDR2 from the germline V gene are LNHDA and SQIVND (reference sequence). The CDR3 protein is CASSIDRRGTYEQYF. The CDR3 DNA sequence: TGTGCCAGTAGTATAGATCGCAGGGGAACCTACGAGCAGTACTTC.

The chain couples TRBV19 to TRBJ2-7; 7 bases line up with TRBD1. Per germline, CDR1 LNHDA and CDR2 SQIVND (reference sequence). There are 14 residues in the CDR3. After removal of 3 bases from V and 2 bases from J, the junction contained 4 bases not matched to a gene. The CDR3 reads CASSMGQGAYEQYF. The CDR3 DNA reads as TGTGCCAGTAGTATGGGCCAGGGGGCCTACGAGCAGTACTTC. Combining the CDR3 with reference TRBV19 and TRBJ2-7 gives the whole variable domain DGGITQSPKYLFRKEGQNVTLSCEQNLNHDAMYWYRQDPGQGLRLIYYSQIVNDFQKGDIAEGYSVSREKKESFPLTVTSAQKNPTAFYLCASSMGQGAYEQYFGPGTRLTVT.

This chain joins TRBV2 and TRBJ1-2; D is unresolved. The length of the CDR3 is 11 residues. Trimming stripped 5 bases from V and 5 bases from J, with 6 bases between. Germline V CDR1 and CDR2: SNHLY, FYNNEI. CDR3 DNA: TGTGCCAGCAGTCGAGATTATGGCTACACCTTC. Translation: CASSRDYGYTF.